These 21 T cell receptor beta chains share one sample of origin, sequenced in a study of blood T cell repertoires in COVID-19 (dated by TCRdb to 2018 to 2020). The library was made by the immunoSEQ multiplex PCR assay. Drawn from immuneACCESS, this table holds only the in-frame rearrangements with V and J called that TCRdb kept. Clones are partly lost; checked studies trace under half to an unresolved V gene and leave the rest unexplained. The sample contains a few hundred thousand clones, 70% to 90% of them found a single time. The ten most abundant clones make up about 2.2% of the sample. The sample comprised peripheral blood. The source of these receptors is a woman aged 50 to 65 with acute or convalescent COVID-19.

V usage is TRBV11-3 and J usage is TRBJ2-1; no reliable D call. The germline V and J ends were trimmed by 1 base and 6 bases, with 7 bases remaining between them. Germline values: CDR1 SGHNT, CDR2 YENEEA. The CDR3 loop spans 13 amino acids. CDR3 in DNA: TGTGCCAGCAGCTTAGTCCCTTCCAATGAGCAGTTCTTC. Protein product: CASSLVPSNEQFF.

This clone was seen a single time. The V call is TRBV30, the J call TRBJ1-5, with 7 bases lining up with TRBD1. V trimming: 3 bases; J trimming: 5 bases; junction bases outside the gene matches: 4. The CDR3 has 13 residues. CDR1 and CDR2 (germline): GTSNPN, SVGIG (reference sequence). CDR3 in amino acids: CAWSETGDQPQHF. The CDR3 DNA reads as TGTGCCTGGAGCGAAACAGGGGATCAGCCCCAGCATTTT.

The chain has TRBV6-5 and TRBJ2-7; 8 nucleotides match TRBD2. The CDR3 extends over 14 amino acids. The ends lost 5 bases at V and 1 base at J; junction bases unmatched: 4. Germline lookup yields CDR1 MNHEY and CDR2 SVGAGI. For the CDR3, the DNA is TGTGCCAGCAGTCGCGGGGGGCTTTCCTACGAGCAGTACTTC. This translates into CASSRGGLSYEQYF.

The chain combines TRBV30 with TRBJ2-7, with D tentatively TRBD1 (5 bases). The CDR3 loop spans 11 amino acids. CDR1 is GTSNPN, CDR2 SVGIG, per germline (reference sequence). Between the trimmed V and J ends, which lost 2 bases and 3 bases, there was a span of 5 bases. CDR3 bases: TGTGCCTGGAGTAGGGGCTACGAGCAGTACTTC. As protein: CAWSRGYEQYF.

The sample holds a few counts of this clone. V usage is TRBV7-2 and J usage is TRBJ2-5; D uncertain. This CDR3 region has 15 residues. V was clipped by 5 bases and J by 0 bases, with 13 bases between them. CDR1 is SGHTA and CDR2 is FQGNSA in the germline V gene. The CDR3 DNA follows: TGTGCCAGCAGCCCCAGTCCCCCGTACCAAGAGACCCAGTACTTC. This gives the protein CASSPSPPYQETQYF.

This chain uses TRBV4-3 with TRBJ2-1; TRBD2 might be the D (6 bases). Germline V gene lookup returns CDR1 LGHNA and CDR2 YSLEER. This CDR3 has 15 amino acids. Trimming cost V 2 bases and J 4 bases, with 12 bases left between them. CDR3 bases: TGCGCCAGCAGCCAAACGGGAGTAGGGTACAATGAGCAGTTCTTC. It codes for CASSQTGVGYNEQFF.

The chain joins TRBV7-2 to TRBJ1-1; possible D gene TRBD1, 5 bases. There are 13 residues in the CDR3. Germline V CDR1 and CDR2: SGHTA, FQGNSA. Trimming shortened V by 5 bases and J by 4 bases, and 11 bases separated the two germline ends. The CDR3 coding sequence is TGTGCCAGCAGCGCGAACGGGGGCACTGAAGCTTTCTTT. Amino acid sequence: CASSANGGTEAFF.

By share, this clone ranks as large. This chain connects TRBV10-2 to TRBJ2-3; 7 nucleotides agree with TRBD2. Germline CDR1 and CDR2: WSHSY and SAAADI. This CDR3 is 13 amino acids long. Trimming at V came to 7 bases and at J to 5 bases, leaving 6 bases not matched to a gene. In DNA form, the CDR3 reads TGCGCCAGCAAGGCGGGAGAGGGAGATACGCAGTATTTT. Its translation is CASKAGEGDTQYF.

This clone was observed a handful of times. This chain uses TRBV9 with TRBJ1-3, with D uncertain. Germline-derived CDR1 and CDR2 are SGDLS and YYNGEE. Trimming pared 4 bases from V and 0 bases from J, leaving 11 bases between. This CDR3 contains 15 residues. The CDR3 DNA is TGTGCCAGCAGCCCGCGGATACTCTCTGGAAACACCATATATTTT. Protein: CASSPRILSGNTIYF.

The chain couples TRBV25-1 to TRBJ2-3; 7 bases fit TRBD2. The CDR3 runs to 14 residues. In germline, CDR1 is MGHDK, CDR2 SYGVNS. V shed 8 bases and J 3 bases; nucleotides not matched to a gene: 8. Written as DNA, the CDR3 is TGTGCCAGCCGCGTGGGGCGGGAGACAGATACGCAGTATTTT. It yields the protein CASRVGRETDTQYF.

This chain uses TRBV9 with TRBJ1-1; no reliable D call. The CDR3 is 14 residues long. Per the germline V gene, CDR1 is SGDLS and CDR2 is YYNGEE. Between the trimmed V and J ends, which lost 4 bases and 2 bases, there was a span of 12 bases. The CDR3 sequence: CASSSQVSNTEAFF. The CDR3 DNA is TGTGCCAGCAGCTCCCAGGTCAGCAACACTGAAGCTTTCTTT.

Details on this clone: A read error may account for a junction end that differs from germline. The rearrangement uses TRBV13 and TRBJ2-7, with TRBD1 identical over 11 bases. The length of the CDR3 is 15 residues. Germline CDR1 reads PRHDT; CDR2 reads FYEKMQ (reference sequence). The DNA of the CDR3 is TGTGCCAGCAGCGTAGGTGGGACAGGGGGGTACGAGCAGTACTTC. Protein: CASSVGGTGGYEQYF. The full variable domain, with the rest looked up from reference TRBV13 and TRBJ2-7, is AAGVIQSPRHLIKEKRETATLKCYPIPRHDTVYWYQQGPGQDPQFLISFYEKMQSDKGSIPDRFSAQQFSDYHSELNMSSLELGDSALYFCASSVGGTGGYEQYFGPGTRLTVT.

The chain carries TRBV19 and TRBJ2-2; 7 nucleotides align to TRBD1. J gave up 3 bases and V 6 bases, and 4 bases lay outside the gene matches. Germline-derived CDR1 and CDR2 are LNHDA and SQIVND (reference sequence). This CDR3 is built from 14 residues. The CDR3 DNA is TGTGCCAGTAGAACAGGGGAGTACACCGGGGAGCTGTTTTTT. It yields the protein CASRTGEYTGELFF.

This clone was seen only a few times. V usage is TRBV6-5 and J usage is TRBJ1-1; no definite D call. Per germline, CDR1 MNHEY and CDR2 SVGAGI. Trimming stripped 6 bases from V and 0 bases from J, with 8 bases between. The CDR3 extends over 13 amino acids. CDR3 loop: CASSSYMNTEAFF. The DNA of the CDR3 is TGTGCCAGCAGCTCGTACATGAACACTGAAGCTTTCTTT.

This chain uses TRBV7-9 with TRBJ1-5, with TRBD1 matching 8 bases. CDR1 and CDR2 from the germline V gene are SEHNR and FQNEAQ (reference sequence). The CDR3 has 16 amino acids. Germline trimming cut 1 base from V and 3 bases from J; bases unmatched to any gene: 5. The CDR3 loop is CASSLGTGLHNQPQHF. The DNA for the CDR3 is TGTGCCAGCAGCTTAGGGACAGGGCTCCACAATCAGCCCCAGCATTTT. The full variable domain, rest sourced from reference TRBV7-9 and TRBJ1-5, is DTGVSQNPRHKITKRGQNVTFRCDPISEHNRLYWYRQTLGQGPEFLTYFQNEAQLEKSRLLSDRFSAERPKGSFSTLEIQRTEQGDSAMYLCASSLGTGLHNQPQHFGDGTRLSIL.

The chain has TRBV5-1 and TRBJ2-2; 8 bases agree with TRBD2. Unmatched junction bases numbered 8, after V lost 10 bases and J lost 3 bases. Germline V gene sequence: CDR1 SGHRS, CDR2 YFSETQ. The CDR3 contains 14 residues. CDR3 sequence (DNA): TGCGCCTCTCGAGCGGGGGAGGACACCGGGGAGCTGTTTTTT. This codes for CASRAGEDTGELFF.

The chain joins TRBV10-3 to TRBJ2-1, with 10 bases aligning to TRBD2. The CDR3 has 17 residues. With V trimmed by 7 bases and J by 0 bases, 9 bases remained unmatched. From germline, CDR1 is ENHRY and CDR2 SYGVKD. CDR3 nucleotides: TGTGCCATCACCAGCGGGGGGGCCCTTAGCTCCTACAATGAGCAGTTCTTC. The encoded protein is CAITSGGALSSYNEQFF.

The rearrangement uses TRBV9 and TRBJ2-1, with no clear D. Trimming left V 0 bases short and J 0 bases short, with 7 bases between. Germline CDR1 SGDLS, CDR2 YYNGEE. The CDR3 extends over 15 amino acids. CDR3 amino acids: CASSVGMSSYNEQFF. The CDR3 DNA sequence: TGTGCCAGCAGCGTAGGAATGAGCTCCTACAATGAGCAGTTCTTC.

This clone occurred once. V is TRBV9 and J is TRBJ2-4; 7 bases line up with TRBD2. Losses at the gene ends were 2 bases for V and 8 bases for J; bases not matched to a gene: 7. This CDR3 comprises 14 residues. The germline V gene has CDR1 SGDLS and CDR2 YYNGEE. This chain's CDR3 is CASSVVGGSDIQYF. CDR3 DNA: TGTGCCAGCAGCGTGGTCGGCGGGAGTGACATTCAGTACTTC. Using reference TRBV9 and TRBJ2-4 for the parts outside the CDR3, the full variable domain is DSGVTQTPKHLITATGQRVTLRCSPRSGDLSVYWYQQSLDQGLQFLIQYYNGEERAKGNILERFSAQQFPDLHSELNLSSLELGDSALYFCASSVVGGSDIQYFGAGTRLSVL.

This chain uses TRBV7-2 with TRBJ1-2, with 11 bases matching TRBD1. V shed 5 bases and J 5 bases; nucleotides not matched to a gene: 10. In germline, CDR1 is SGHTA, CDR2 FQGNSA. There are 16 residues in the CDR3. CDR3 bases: TGTGCCAGCAGCCCCCCGGGACAGGGGGTATATTATGGCTACACCTTC. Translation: CASSPPGQGVYYGYTF. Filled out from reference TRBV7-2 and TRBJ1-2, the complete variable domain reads GAGVSQSPSNKVTEKGKDVELRCDPISGHTALYWYRQSLGQGLEFLIYFQGNSAPDKSGLPSDRFSAERTGGSVSTLTIQRTQQEDSAVYLCASSPPGQGVYYGYTFGSGTRLTVV.

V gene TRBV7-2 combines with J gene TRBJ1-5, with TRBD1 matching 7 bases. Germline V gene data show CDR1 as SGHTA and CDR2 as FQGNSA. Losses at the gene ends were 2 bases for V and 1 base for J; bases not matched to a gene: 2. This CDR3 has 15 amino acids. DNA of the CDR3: TGTGCCAGCAGCTTAAGGGGACAGAGCAATCAGCCCCAGCATTTT. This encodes CASSLRGQSNQPQHF.